This section outlines one TCR beta chain sequence together with its context. The antigen remains undetermined. The repertoire was sequenced with immunoSEQ multiplex PCR; TCRdb's copy has only in-frame clones and lacks some. The repertoire consists of some 35,000 clones, with roughly 70% occurring once and the leading ten covering roughly 10%. V was shortened by 10 bases and J by 2 bases, with 8 bases between the two germline ends. The CDR3 extends over 11 amino acids. Germline V lookup: CDR1 MGHDK, CDR2 SYGVNS. The data are from a study of a mutant IDH1 vaccine in newly diagnosed glioma. Study summary: Weeks 35 and 47 hosted visits V12 and V13, respectively.

Time point specified: week 47, end of study. Every vaccination contained 300 ug of the mutant IDH1 20-mer peptide and was paired with topical imiquimod. This rearrangement joins TRBV25-1 to TRBJ1-2, with D uncertain. This sequence was found in a man in his forties with glioma. The starting material was PBMCs, obtained from a glioma patient whose treatment included an IDH1 peptide vaccine. The CDR3 loop is CAITGNYGYTF. CDR3 DNA sequence: TGTGCCATCACGGGGAACTATGGCTACACCTTC.